This T cell receptor (beta chain) was found in a study of monozygotic twins with inflammatory bowel disease. Points from the study as a whole: Among IBD patients, TCRbeta diversity (inverse Simpson) was lower than in healthy co-twins.

A word on this clonotype: Its antigen is undetermined.

Each UMI harboured a 6-nucleotide sample barcode and was appended via template switching. TCRdb reprocessed the 5' RACE reads, keeping one entry per CDR3 protein, no DNA. The listing contains about 440,000 distinct CDR3 sequences. Sample: blood. The receptor's source is a human donor with ulcerative colitis or Crohn's disease, or a healthy co-twin of an affected twin (not recorded which).

The chain's CDR3 is CASSLMDRGNPIAGEQYF. The rearrangement links TRBV5-1 to TRBJ2-7; the TCRdb D gene call, TRBD1, has no DNA to confirm it. Germline V gene lookup returns CDR1 SGHRS and CDR2 YFSETQ. This CDR3 has 18 residues.